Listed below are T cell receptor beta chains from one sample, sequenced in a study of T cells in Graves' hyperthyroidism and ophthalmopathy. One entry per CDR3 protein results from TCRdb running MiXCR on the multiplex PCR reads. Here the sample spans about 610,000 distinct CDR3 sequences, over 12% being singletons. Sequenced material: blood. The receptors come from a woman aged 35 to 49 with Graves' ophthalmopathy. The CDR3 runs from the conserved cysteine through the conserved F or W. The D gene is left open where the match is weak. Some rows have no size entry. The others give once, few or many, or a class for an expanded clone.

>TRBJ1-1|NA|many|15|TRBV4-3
CASSQEGKGGTEAFF
TGCGCCAGCAGCCAAGAAGGGAAAGGGGGCACTGAAGCTTTCTTT
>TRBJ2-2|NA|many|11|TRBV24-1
CATREDGELFF
TGTGCCACCAGGGAGGACGGGGAGCTGTTTTTT
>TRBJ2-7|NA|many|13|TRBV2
CASPGGEPYEQYF
TGTGCCAGCCCCGGCGGGGAGCCCTACGAGCAGTACTTC
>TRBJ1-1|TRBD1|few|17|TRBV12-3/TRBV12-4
CASSFGTGAGMNTEAFF
TGTGCCAGCAGTTTCGGGACAGGGGCCGGTATGAACACTGAAGCTTTCTTT
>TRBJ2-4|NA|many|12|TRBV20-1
CSVGPAKNIQYF
TGCAGTGTAGGCCCAGCCAAAAACATTCAGTACTTC
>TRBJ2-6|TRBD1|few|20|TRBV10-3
CAISESTYRGPPSRANVLTF
TGTGCCATCAGTGAGTCAACGTACAGGGGCCCTCCCTCTCGAGCCAACGTCCTGACTTTC
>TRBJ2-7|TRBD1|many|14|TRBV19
CASSGRGPPYEQYF
TGTGCCAGTAGTGGCAGGGGGCCCCCCTACGAGCAGTACTTC
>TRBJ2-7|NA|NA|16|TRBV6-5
CASSYEVENPYYEQYF
TGTGCCAGCAGTTACGAGGTTGAAAACCCTTACTACGAGCAGTACTTC
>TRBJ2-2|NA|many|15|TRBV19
CASSRSGSGTGELFF
TGTGCCAGTAGTAGGAGTGGGTCGGGGACCGGGGAGCTGTTTTTT
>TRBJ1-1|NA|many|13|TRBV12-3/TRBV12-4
CASSHGQNAEAFF
TGTGCCAGCAGTCACGGGCAGAACGCTGAAGCTTTCTTT
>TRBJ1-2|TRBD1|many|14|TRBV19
CASSDQTGHYGYTF
TGTGCCAGTAGTGATCAGACAGGGCACTATGGCTACACCTTC
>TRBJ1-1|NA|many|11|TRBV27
CASRVGIRAFF
TGTGCCAGCAGGGTGGGTATTAGAGCTTTCTTT
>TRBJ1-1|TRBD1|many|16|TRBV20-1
CSAYQPGQGMKTEAFF
TGCAGTGCCTACCAACCGGGACAGGGAATGAAAACTGAAGCTTTCTTT
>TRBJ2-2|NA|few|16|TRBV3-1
CASSQDPATRTGELFF
TGTGCCAGCAGCCAAGATCCGGCAACCCGGACCGGGGAGCTGTTTTTT
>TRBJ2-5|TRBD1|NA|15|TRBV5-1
CASSPSTGNQETQYF
TGCGCCAGCAGCCCCTCGACAGGGAACCAAGAGACCCAGTACTTC
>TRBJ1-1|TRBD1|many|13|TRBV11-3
CASSLGAGGEAFF
TGTGCCAGCAGCTTAGGGGCAGGGGGTGAAGCTTTCTTT
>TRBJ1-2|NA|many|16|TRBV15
CATSRGGFGGGYGYTF
TGTGCCACCAGCAGAGGAGGTTTCGGAGGGGGTTATGGCTACACCTTC
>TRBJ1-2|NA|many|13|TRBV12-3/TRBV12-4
CASSLTGSDGYTF
TGTGCCAGCAGTCTTACAGGGTCGGATGGCTACACCTTC
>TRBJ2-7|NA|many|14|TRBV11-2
CASSLDTNYYEQYF
TGTGCCAGCAGCTTAGATACTAACTACTACGAGCAGTACTTC
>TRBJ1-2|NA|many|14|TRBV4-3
CASSQDRVGYGYTF
TGCGCCAGCAGCCAAGATAGGGTAGGCTATGGCTACACCTTC
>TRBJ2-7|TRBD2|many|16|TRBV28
CASSLTGTSASYEQYF
TGTGCCAGCAGCCTGACCGGGACTAGCGCTTCCTACGAGCAGTACTTC
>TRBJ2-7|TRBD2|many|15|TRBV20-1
CSARRPASGNYEQYF
TGCAGTGCTAGACGGCCGGCTAGCGGGAACTACGAGCAGTACTTC
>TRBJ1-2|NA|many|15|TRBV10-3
CAISESAGNDYGYTF
TGTGCCATCAGTGAGTCGGCCGGGAACGACTATGGCTACACCTTC
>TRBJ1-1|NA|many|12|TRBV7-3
CASSLQGPEAFF
TGTGCCAGCAGCTTACAGGGTCCTGAAGCTTTCTTT
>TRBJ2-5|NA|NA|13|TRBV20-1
CSARGPYRETQYF
TGCAGTGCTAGAGGTCCATACCGGGAGACCCAGTACTTC
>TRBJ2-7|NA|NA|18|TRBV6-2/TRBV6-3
CASSYSLKSTGMNYEQYF
TGTGCCAGCAGTTACTCCCTTAAAAGTACCGGAATGAACTACGAGCAGTACTTC
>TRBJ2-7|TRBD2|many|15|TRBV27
CASSFRGTSAHEQYF
TGTGCCAGCAGTTTTAGAGGGACTAGCGCCCACGAGCAGTACTTC
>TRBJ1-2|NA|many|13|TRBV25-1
CASSEFGDYGYTF
TGTGCCAGCAGTGAATTCGGAGACTATGGCTACACCTTC
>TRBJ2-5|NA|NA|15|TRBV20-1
CSARRYVGAQETQYF
TGCAGTGCTAGAAGATATGTGGGGGCTCAAGAGACCCAGTACTTC
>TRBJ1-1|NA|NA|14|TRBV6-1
CASSPAYADREAFF
TGTGCCAGCAGTCCAGCTTACGCCGACCGGGAAGCTTTCTTT
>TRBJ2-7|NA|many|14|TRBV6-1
CASSPRDNYYEQYF
TGTGCCAGCAGTCCCCGGGACAATTACTACGAGCAGTACTTC
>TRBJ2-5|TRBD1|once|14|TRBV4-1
CASSQGQVQETQYF
TGCGCCAGCAGCCAGGGACAGGTCCAAGAGACCCAGTACTTC
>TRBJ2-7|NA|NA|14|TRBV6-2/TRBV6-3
CASRKRISSYEQYF
TGTGCCAGCAGAAAGCGGATCAGCTCCTACGAGCAGTACTTC
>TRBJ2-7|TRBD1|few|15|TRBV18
CASSQTTGPPYEQYF
TGTGCCAGCTCACAGACGACAGGGCCTCCCTACGAGCAGTACTTC
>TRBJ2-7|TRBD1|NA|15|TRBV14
CASSQQTGASYEQYF
TGTGCCAGCAGCCAGCAAACAGGGGCCAGCTACGAGCAGTACTTC
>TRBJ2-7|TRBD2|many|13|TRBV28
CASVLAGVSEQYF
TGTGCCAGCGTTCTAGCGGGAGTGTCCGAGCAGTACTTC
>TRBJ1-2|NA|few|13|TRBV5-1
CASSPGMNYGYTF
TGCGCCAGCAGCCCAGGAATGAACTATGGCTACACCTTC
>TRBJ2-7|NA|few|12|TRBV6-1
CASSTTRHEQYF
TGTGCCAGCAGTACGACTAGACACGAGCAGTACTTC
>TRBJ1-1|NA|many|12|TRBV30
CAWSDGGTEAFF
TGTGCCTGGAGTGACGGGGGGACTGAAGCTTTCTTT
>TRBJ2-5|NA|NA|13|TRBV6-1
CASSVRTRETQYF
TGTGCCAGCAGTGTTAGGACCAGAGAGACCCAGTACTTC
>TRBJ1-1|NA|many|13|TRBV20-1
CSASQTMNTEAFF
TGCAGTGCTAGTCAGACGATGAACACTGAAGCTTTCTTT
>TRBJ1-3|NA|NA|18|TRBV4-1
CASSQVGGRAFSGNTIYF
TGCGCCAGCAGCCAAGTTGGGGGCAGAGCTTTCTCTGGAAACACCATATATTTT
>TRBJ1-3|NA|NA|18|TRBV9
CASSVVHRVGDSGNTIYF
TGTGCCAGCAGCGTAGTACACAGGGTAGGGGACTCTGGAAACACCATATATTTT
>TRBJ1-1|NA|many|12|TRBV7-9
CASSLEGARRNF
TGTGCCAGCAGCTTAGAAGGGGCCCGGCGGAACTTT
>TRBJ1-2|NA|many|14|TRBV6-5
CASSYGGSHYGYTF
TGTGCCAGCAGTTACGGGGGGAGCCACTATGGCTACACCTTC
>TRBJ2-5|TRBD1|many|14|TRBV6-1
CASSAGTGLETQYF
TGTGCCAGCAGTGCCGGGACAGGGCTTGAGACCCAGTACTTC